This T cell receptor beta chain was profiled in a study of post-analysis software for immune sequencing data. For the study at large: Courses of disease covered relapsing-remitting, secondary progressive and progressive-relapsing multiple sclerosis. Findings of the study overall: In multiple sclerosis, normalized Chao1 diversity was significantly below that of controls. The five TRBV segments detected at higher frequency in patients than in controls included TRBV5-6, TRBV5-1 and TRBV20-1.

Incorporated into the TCR beta cDNA libraries were unique molecular identifiers, which served to reduce PCR and sequencing biases. TCRdb independently ran MiXCR on the PCR reads; one entry per CDR3 protein. The sample has 750,000 to 950,000 distinct CDR3 sequences, approximately 53% seen once. For this clonotype: The antigen remains undetermined.

Trimming pared 4 bases from V and 4 bases from J, leaving 14 bases between. CDR1 and CDR2 from the germline V gene are SGHRS and YFSETQ. There are 14 residues in the CDR3. Material: blood. The source is a girl aged 10 to 17 with multiple sclerosis. The genes are TRBV5-1 and TRBJ1-1; tentatively, D is TRBD1 (5 bases). In DNA, the CDR3 is TGCGCCAGCAGCACGACAGTCGAGGGCACTGAAGCTTTCTTT. It specifies CASSTTVEGTEAFF.